The clone carrying this T cell receptor beta chain was recorded at least ten times. What it recognizes is unknown. The sample is drawn from a study of CD8 T cells in ankylosing spondylitis. Study-wide findings and caveats: Among TCR beta sequences, a motif of several highly homologous variants appeared characteristic of ankylosing spondylitis blood. Within matched ankylosing spondylitis synovial fluid, disease-linked clones were reportedly significantly enriched. Researchers report that disease-linked clones proved CD8+ and relatively rare in peripheral blood.

CDR1 is SGDLS and CDR2 is YYNGEE in the germline V gene. The CDR3 spans 16 residues. The V and J ends lost 2 bases and 5 bases respectively, with 19 bases between them. From the 5' RACE reads, TCRdb called clonotypes with MiXCR, one entry per CDR3 protein. The sample yields about 42,000 distinct CDR3 sequences, roughly 2.5% seen once. This TCR came from a male donor with ankylosing spondylitis or in good health (not recorded which). The sample taken for sequencing was blood, either unsorted or a sorted T cell fraction (not recorded which). The chain has TRBV9 and TRBJ1-1; D is perhaps TRBD1 (6 bases). The CDR3 bases are TGTGCCAGCAGCGTCCACGTCGGGGGCCCTAATACTGAAGCTTTCTTT. This codes for CASSVHVGGPNTEAFF.